This TCR beta chain was retrieved from a study of T cell changes during pregnancy in multiple sclerosis. Data came from immunoSEQ multiplex PCR; TCRdb stores just in-frame clones and leaves some out. The sample yields around 61,000 clones, about 87% seen once. This receptor was taken from a female donor in good health, enrolled as a control in a pregnancy study. Specimen: peripheral blood, collected in the first trimester of pregnancy.

The CDR3 is CARSLPDRGPEQYF. The CDR3 DNA reads TGTGCCAGAAGCTTGCCGGACAGGGGACCCGAGCAGTACTTC. The chain joins TRBV5-3 to TRBJ2-7; 9 bases match TRBD1. TRBV5-3 is an ORF, and what it does is uncertain. The CDR3 sequence is 14 residues long. Unmatched junction bases numbered 5, after V lost 1 base and J lost 6 bases.